Listed below are T cell receptor beta chains from one sample, sequenced in a study of blood T cell repertoires in COVID-19. Libraries were prepared by immunoSEQ multiplex PCR; TCRdb keeps only in-frame clonotypes and omits some of them. The sample includes 110,000 or so clones, 85% seen only once; the top ten take roughly an eighth. Sequencing used peripheral blood. The receptors shown here come from a human donor in a cohort sampled during active COVID-19. Both conserved end residues are part of each CDR3. Each record gives: CDR3 length, clone size, D gene, V gene, J gene, CDR3 protein, CDR3 DNA. D genes are given only for firm matches. Clone sizes are given selectively: once, few, many, or a class where the clone is expanded.

17	once	TRBD2	TRBV4-3	TRBJ2-4	CASSQGRTSGGANIQYF	TGCGCCAGCAGCCAAGGAAGGACTAGCGGGGGGGCTAACATTCAGTACTTC
16	NA	NA	TRBV15	TRBJ1-2	CATSRDLARRNYGYTF	TGTGCCACCAGCAGAGATTTGGCCAGGAGGAACTATGGCTACACCTTC
14	NA	TRBD1	TRBV30	TRBJ1-3	CASPKLDRPNTIYF	TGTGCCTCCCCCAAACTGGACAGGCCAAACACCATATATTTT
13	NA	NA	TRBV6-7	TRBJ1-1	CASRLRGFTEAFF	TGTGCCAGCAGACTCCGGGGTTTCACTGAAGCTTTCTTT
15	NA	TRBD1	TRBV7-9	TRBJ1-2	CASSLGTGTNYGYTF	TGTGCCAGCAGCTTAGGGACAGGGACTAACTATGGCTACACCTTC
14	NA	NA	TRBV14	TRBJ1-2	CASSQFRAFEGYTF	TGTGCCAGCAGCCAATTCAGGGCCTTCGAGGGCTACACCTTC
14	once	TRBD1	TRBV28	TRBJ1-6	CASSSTGSNSPLHF	TGTGCCAGCAGTTCGACAGGGTCTAATTCACCCCTCCACTTT
16	NA	NA	TRBV9	TRBJ2-3	CASSLEGGFSADTQYF	TGTGCCAGCAGCCTCGAAGGAGGTTTCAGCGCAGATACGCAGTATTTT
17	NA	TRBD2	TRBV19	TRBJ2-4	CASSDPGRPREGGIQYF	TGTGCCAGTAGTGATCCGGGACGCCCCAGGGAGGGAGGCATTCAGTACTTC
12	NA	NA	TRBV6-2/TRBV6-3	TRBJ2-4	CASSSRGNIQYF	TGTGCCAGCAGTTCTCGGGGGAACATTCAGTACTTC
16	NA	NA	TRBV19	TRBJ1-5	CASSMEKTVSNQPQHF	TGTGCCAGTAGTATGGAGAAAACCGTTAGCAATCAGCCCCAGCATTTT
14	NA	TRBD2	TRBV6-2/TRBV6-3	TRBJ2-1	CASSGGGSYNEQFF	TGTGCCAGCAGCGGGGGGGGCTCCTACAATGAGCAGTTCTTC
15	NA	NA	TRBV3-1/TRBV3-2	TRBJ2-2	CASSRARALTGELFF	TGTGCCAGCAGCCGGGCGCGGGCCCTCACCGGGGAGCTGTTTTTT
19	NA	TRBD1	TRBV6-2/TRBV6-3	TRBJ2-1	CASSFPTGGVGSSYNEQFF	TGTGCCAGCAGTTTTCCGACAGGGGGCGTTGGGAGCTCCTACAATGAGCAGTTCTTC
15	once	TRBD2	TRBV6-5	TRBJ2-3	CASSDSGGDTDTQYF	TGTGCCAGCAGCGATAGCGGGGGCGACACAGATACGCAGTATTTT
14	once	TRBD2	TRBV5-1	TRBJ2-3	CASSFSGGTDTQYF	TGCGCCAGCAGCTTTAGCGGGGGCACAGATACGCAGTATTTT
14	NA	NA	TRBV7-9	TRBJ2-5	CASSLVPGRETQYF	TGTGCCAGCAGCTTAGTACCAGGTCGAGAGACCCAGTACTTC
12	once	NA	TRBV10-2	TRBJ2-7	CASSGQFHEQYF	TGCGCCAGCAGTGGACAGTTCCACGAGCAGTACTTC
15	NA	NA	TRBV2	TRBJ2-1	CASNSGGSSYNEQFF	TGTGCCAGCAATTCAGGGGGGAGCTCCTACAATGAGCAGTTCTTC
14	few	NA	TRBV29-1	TRBJ1-3	CSASAGSSGNTIYF	TGCAGCGCCTCGGCAGGAAGCTCTGGAAACACCATATATTTT
15	NA	NA	TRBV5-1	TRBJ2-5	CASSGGGRSGETQYF	TGCGCCAGCAGTGGGGGGGGCAGGTCTGGTGAGACCCAGTACTTC
17	NA	NA	TRBV11-2	TRBJ2-1	CASSSRGQAGSYNEQFF	TGTGCCAGCAGCTCCCGAGGGCAGGCGGGATCCTACAATGAGCAGTTCTTC
13	NA	NA	TRBV6-5	TRBJ1-5	CASRTGSNQPQHF	TGTGCCAGCAGAACAGGGAGCAATCAGCCCCAGCATTTT
11	NA	NA	TRBV6-6	TRBJ2-7	CASTLGGEQYF	TGTGCCAGCACCCTCGGGGGCGAGCAGTACTTC
16	NA	NA	TRBV4-3	TRBJ1-2	CASSQDWSGYNYGYTF	TGCGCCAGCAGCCAAGATTGGTCAGGGTACAACTATGGCTACACCTTC
15	NA	TRBD1	TRBV18	TRBJ1-5	CASSPPVRGDQPQHF	TGTGCCAGCTCACCACCGGTCAGGGGGGATCAGCCCCAGCATTTT
15	NA	NA	TRBV9	TRBJ1-2	CASSVGQGENYGYTF	TGTGCCAGCAGCGTAGGGCAGGGCGAGAACTATGGCTACACCTTC
16	NA	NA	TRBV28	TRBJ1-1	CASSPLGGGLNTEAFF	TGTGCCAGCAGTCCCCTCGGCGGGGGCTTGAACACTGAAGCTTTCTTT
15	NA	NA	TRBV5-1	TRBJ2-3	CASSRTAPDTDTQYF	TGCGCCAGCAGCAGGACAGCTCCTGACACAGATACGCAGTATTTT
17	NA	TRBD2	TRBV28	TRBJ2-1	CASSRAGGGRAYNEQFF	TGTGCCAGCAGCAGAGCGGGCGGGGGAAGAGCCTACAATGAGCAGTTCTTC
12	NA	NA	TRBV5-5	TRBJ2-7	CASETENYEQYF	TGTGCCAGCGAGACGGAGAACTACGAGCAGTACTTC
16	NA	TRBD2	TRBV5-6	TRBJ2-2	CASSLLGLAGAGELFF	TGTGCCAGCAGCTTGCTAGGGCTAGCGGGCGCCGGGGAGCTGTTTTTT
15	NA	NA	TRBV5-4	TRBJ2-1	CASSLGSASYNEQFF	TGTGCCAGCAGCTTGGGATCAGCGAGTTACAATGAGCAGTTCTTC
16	NA	NA	TRBV4-3	TRBJ2-7	CASSQDFTGDFYEQYF	TGCGCCAGCAGCCAAGATTTTACAGGGGACTTCTACGAGCAGTACTTC
20	NA	NA	TRBV7-9	TRBJ2-5	CASTKVPQGGSPWAQKTQYF	TGTGCCAGCACCAAAGTCCCGCAGGGGGGATCCCCCTGGGCACAAAAGACCCAGTACTTC
14	once	NA	TRBV5-1	TRBJ2-5	CASSLEVPRETQYF	TGCGCCAGCAGCTTGGAAGTACCCCGGGAGACCCAGTACTTC
15	NA	TRBD1	TRBV6-4	TRBJ2-1	CASSEGTGDYNEQFF	TGTGCCAGCAGTGAAGGGACAGGGGACTACAATGAGCAGTTCTTC
17	NA	NA	TRBV5-8	TRBJ1-5	CASSLAISLVANQPQHF	TGTGCCAGCAGCTTGGCCATCTCCCTCGTGGCCAATCAGCCCCAGCATTTT
15	NA	NA	TRBV30	TRBJ1-3	CAWSKPELFGNTIYF	TGTGCCTGGAGTAAGCCTGAGTTATTTGGAAACACCATATATTTT
14	NA	NA	TRBV6-5	TRBJ2-7	CASSYSFGSYEQYF	TGTGCCAGCAGTTACTCGTTCGGGTCCTACGAGCAGTACTTC
15	NA	TRBD1	TRBV2	TRBJ1-3	CASTADRGGGNTIYF	TGTGCCAGCACCGCGGACAGGGGGGGAGGAAACACCATATATTTT
14	NA	NA	TRBV10-3	TRBJ1-4	CAISTDGLNEKLFF	TGTGCCATTTCGACGGACGGACTTAATGAAAAACTGTTTTTT
14	NA	NA	TRBV6-2/TRBV6-3	TRBJ1-4	CASSYSSRGEKLFF	TGTGCCAGCAGTTACTCTAGCCGAGGGGAAAAACTGTTTTTT
17	NA	TRBD2	TRBV3-1/TRBV3-2	TRBJ2-1	CASSQTPTSGGASEQFF	TGTGCCAGCAGCCAAACCCCGACTAGCGGGGGGGCTAGTGAGCAGTTCTTC
17	once	TRBD2	TRBV9	TRBJ2-5	CASSAQGRTSGGETQYF	TGTGCCAGCAGCGCCCAGGGGCGGACTAGCGGGGGGGAGACCCAGTACTTC